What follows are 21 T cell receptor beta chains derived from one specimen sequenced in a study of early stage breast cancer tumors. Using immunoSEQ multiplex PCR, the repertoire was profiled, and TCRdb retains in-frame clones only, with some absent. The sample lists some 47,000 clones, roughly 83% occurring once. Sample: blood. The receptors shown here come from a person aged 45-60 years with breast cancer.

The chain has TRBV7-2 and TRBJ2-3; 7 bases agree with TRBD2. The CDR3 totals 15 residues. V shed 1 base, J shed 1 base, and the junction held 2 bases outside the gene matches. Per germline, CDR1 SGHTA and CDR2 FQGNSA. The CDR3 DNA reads TGTGCCAGCAGCTTAGTGGGGGGGGGCACAGATACGCAGTATTTT. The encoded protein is CASSLVGGGTDTQYF.

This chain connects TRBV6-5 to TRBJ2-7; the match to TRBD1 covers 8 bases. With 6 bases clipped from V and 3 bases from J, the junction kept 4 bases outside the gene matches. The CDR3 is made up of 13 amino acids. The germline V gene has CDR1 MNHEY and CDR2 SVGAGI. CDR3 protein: CASSRDRYYEQYF. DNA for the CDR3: TGTGCCAGCAGCCGGGACAGGTACTACGAGCAGTACTTC.

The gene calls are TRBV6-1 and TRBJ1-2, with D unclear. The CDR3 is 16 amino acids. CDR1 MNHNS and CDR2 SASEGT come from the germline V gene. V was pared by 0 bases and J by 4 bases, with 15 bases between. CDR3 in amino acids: CASSEAGLLHGYGYTF. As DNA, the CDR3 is TGTGCCAGCAGTGAAGCGGGCCTTTTGCATGGCTATGGCTACACCTTC.

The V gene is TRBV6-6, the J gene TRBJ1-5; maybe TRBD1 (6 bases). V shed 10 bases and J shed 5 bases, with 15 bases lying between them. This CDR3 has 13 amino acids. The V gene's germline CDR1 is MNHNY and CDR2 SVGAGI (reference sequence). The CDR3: CATSAGEHQPQHF. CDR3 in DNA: TGTGCCACCTCGGCAGGGGAGCATCAGCCCCAGCATTTT.

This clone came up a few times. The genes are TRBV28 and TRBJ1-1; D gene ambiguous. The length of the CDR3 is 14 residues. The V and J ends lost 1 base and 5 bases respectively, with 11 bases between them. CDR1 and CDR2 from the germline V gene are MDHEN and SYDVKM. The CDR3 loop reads CASSLFKDGTEAFF. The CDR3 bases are TGTGCCAGCAGTTTATTCAAGGATGGGACTGAAGCTTTCTTT.

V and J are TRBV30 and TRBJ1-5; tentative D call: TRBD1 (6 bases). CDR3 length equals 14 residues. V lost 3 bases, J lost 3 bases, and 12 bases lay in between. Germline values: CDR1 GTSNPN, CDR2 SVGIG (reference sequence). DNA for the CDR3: TGTGCCTGGAGCACAGGGAACGACAATCAGCCCCAGCATTTT. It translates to CAWSTGNDNQPQHF.

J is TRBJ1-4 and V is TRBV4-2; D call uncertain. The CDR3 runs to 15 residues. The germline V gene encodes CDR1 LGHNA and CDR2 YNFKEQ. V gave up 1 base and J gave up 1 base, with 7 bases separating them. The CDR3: CASSQGDQTNEKLFF. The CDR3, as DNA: TGTGCCAGCAGCCAAGGGGATCAAACTAATGAAAAACTGTTTTTT.

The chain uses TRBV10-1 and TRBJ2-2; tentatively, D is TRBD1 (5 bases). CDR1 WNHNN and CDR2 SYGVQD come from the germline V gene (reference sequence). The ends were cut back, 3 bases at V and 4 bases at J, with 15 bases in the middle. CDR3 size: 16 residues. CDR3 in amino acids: CASSEGATLTTGELFF. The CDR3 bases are TGCGCCAGCAGTGAAGGGGCCACCCTGACCACCGGGGAGCTGTTTTTT.

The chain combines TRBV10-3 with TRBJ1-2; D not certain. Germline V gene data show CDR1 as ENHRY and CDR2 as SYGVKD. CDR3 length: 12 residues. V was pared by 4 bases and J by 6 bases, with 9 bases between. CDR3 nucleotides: TGTGCCATCAGTGCGGCTCGGGATGGCTACACCTTC. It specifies CAISAARDGYTF.

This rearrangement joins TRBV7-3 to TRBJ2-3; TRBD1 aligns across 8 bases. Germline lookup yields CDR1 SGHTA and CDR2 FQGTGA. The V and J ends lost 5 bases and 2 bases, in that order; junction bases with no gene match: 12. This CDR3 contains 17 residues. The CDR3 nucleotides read TGTGCCAGCAGCACCCGTCCCGGGACAGGACCCACAGATACGCAGTATTTT. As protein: CASSTRPGTGPTDTQYF.

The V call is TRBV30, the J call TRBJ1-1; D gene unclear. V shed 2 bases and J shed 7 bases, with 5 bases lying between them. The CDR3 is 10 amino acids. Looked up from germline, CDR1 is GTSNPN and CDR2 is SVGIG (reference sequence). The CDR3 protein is CAWSRYEAFF. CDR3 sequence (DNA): TGTGCCTGGAGTAGGTATGAAGCTTTCTTT.

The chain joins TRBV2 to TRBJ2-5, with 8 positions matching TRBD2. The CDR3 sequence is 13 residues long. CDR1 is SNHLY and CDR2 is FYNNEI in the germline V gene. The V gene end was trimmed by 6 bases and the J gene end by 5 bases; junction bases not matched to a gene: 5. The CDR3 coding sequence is TGTGCCAGCAGCTCGGGAGGGGTCGAGACCCAGTACTTC. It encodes CASSSGGVETQYF.

CDR3 sequence reads: CASSDAPGDTQYF. The CDR3 DNA is TGTGCCAGCAGCGACGCCCCGGGGGATACGCAGTATTTT. J is TRBJ2-3 and V is TRBV9, with a tentative D call TRBD2 (5 bases). Germline V CDR1 and CDR2: SGDLS, YYNGEE. The ends were cut back, 3 bases at V and 6 bases at J, with 11 bases in the middle. The CDR3 has 13 residues.

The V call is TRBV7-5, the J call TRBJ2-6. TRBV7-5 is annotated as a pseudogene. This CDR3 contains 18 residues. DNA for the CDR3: TGTGTCAGAAGTCCGCCGGGCACCGCTATCTCTGGGGCCAACGTCCTGACTTTC. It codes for CVRSPPGTAISGANVLTF.

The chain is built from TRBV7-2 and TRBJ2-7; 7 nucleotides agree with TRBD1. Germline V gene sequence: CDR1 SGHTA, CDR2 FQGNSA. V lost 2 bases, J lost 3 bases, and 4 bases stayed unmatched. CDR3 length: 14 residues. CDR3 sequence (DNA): TGTGCCAGCAGCTTATCTGACAGGGACTACGAGCAGTACTTC. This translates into CASSLSDRDYEQYF.

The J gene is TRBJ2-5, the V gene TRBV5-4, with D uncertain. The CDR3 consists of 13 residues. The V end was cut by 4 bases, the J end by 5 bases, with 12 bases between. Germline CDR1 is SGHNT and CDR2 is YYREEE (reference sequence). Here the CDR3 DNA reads TGTGCCAGCAGCCATGGTTACCGGGAGACCCAGTACTTC. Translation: CASSHGYRETQYF.

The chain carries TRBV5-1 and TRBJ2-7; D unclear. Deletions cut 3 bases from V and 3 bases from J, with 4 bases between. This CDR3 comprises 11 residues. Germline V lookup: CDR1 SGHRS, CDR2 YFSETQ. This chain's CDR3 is CASSSHYEQYF. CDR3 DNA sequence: TGCGCCAGCAGCTCCCACTACGAGCAGTACTTC.

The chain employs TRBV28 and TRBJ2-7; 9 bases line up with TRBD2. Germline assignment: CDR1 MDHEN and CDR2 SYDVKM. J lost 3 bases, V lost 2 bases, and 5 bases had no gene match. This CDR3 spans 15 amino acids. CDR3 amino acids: CASSLLAGGRYEQYF. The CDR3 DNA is TGTGCCAGCAGTTTACTCGCGGGGGGGCGCTACGAGCAGTACTTC. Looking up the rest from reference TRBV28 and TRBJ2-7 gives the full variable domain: DVKVTQSSRYLVKRTGEKVFLECVQDMDHENMFWYRQDPGLGLRLIYFSYDVKMKEKGDIPEGYSVSREKKERFSLILESASTNQTSMYLCASSLLAGGRYEQYFGPGTRLTVT.

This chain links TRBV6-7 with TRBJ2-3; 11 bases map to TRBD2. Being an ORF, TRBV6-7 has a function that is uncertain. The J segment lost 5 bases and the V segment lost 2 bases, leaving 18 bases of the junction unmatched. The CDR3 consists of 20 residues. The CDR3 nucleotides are TGTGCCAGCAGTTACCCGCAGTCCCCTCATCCTAGCGGGAGGAGAGATACGCAGTATTTT. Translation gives CASSYPQSPHPSGRRDTQYF.

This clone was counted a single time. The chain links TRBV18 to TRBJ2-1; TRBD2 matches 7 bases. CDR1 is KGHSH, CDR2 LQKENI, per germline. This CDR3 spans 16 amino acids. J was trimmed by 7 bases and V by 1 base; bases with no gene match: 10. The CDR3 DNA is TGTGCCAGCTCACCACTTTCTGGAGCGGGGAAGAATGAGCAGTTCTTC. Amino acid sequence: CASSPLSGAGKNEQFF.

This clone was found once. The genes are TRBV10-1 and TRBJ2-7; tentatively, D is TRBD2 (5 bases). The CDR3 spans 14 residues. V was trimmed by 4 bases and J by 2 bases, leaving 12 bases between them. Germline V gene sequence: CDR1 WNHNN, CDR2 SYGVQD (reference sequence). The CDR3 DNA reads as TGCGCCAGCAGTGCCGGAGGTAGGCCCTACGAGCAGTACTTC. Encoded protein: CASSAGGRPYEQYF.